Listed here are 18 T cell receptor beta chains from one sample, sequenced in a study of T cell repertoires in cytomegalovirus infection. MiXCR, applied by TCRdb to the reads, yields one record per CDR3 protein. The sample holds hundreds of thousands of distinct CDR3 sequences, about 10% seen once. Material: PBMCs. The receptors derive from a human donor in good health (CMV status not recorded). Some clones in this sample may be carry-over from other donors' samples.

This clonotype was seen ten or more times. The chain is built from TRBV25-1 and TRBJ1-1, with D uncertain. Looked up from germline, CDR1 is MGHDK and CDR2 is SYGVNS. Trimming took 3 bases from V and 11 from J, leaving 19 bases between them. The CDR3 covers 14 residues. CDR3 sequence: CASSDEKTPNEAFF. The CDR3 DNA is TGTGCCAGCAGTGACGAAAAGACCCCGAATGAGGCTTTCTTT.

This clonotype has ten or more counts. The junction shows a germline mismatch at one end, possibly a read error. CDR3: CASTYKAGGGGTQYF. The CDR3 bases are TGTGCCAGCACTTACAAGGCGGGAGGAGGTGGGACCCAGTACTTC. The chain has TRBV6-5 and TRBJ2-5; the match to TRBD2 covers 8 bases. Germline V lookup: CDR1 MNHEY, CDR2 SVGAGI. The CDR3 consists of 15 residues.

This clonotype was counted a few times. The genes are TRBV5-1 and TRBJ2-3; D might be TRBD1 or TRBD2, each matching 6 bases. The CDR3 covers 16 residues. Between the trimmed V and J ends, which lost 3 bases and 2 bases, there was a span of 16 bases. Germline loops: CDR1 SGHRS, CDR2 YFSETQ. DNA for the CDR3: TGCGCCAGCAGCTGGGGGGCCAGGGGACACACAGATACGCAGTATTTT. Its translation: CASSWGARGHTDTQYF. The full variable domain, rest sourced from reference TRBV5-1 and TRBJ2-3, is KAGVTQTPRYLIKTRGQQVTLSCSPISGHRSVSWYQQTPGQGLQFLFEYFSETQRNKGNFPGRFSGRQFSNSRSEMNVSTLELGDSALYLCASSWGARGHTDTQYFGPGTRLTVL.

This clonotype was recorded many times. The chain recombines TRBV28 with TRBJ2-1; TRBD1 matches 7 bases. Per germline, CDR1 MDHEN and CDR2 SYDVKM. CDR3 length equals 15 residues. V shed 6 bases, J shed 5 bases, and the junction held 10 bases outside the gene matches. DNA of the CDR3: TGTGCCAGCAGACTCGGGACAGCCCTGGACAATGAGCAGTTCTTC. It yields the protein CASRLGTALDNEQFF.

This clonotype was seen repeatedly, ten times or more. The J gene is TRBJ1-2, the V gene TRBV15, with D hard to call. Germline values: CDR1 LNHNV, CDR2 YYDKDF (reference sequence). CDR3 length: 14 amino acids. V was trimmed by 5 bases and J by 5 bases, leaving 15 bases between them. CDR3 bases: TGTGCCACCAGCTCGAGAGGACTGCCTTATGGCTACACCTTC. It is translated as CATSSRGLPYGYTF.

This chain joins TRBV20-1 and TRBJ1-2; possible D gene TRBD1, 5 bases. V gave up 6 bases and J gave up 8 bases, with 22 bases separating them. Germline V gene sequence: CDR1 DFQATT, CDR2 SNEGSKA (reference sequence). This CDR3 region has 14 residues. The CDR3 DNA is TGCAGTGCCACTGCCCCGGGACTTCTAGAAGGCTACACCTTC. Translation: CSATAPGLLEGYTF.

This clonotype was picked up many times. J is TRBJ2-3 and V is TRBV19; D not resolved. V lost 2 bases, J lost 1 base, and 7 bases lay in between. Germline V gene lookup returns CDR1 LNHDA and CDR2 SQIVND (reference sequence). This CDR3 contains 14 residues. The DNA for the CDR3 is TGTGCCAGTAGTATACTGAAAGGCACAGATACGCAGTATTTT. It codes for CASSILKGTDTQYF.

This clonotype was seen at least ten times. V usage is TRBV15 and J usage is TRBJ2-1; TRBD1 agrees at 7 bases. The V segment lost 2 bases and the J segment 8 bases; nucleotides outside the gene matches: 6. Germline CDR1 is LNHNV and CDR2 is YYDKDF (reference sequence). The CDR3 covers 14 residues. CDR3 nucleotides: TGTGCCACCAGCAGACGCTCCCAGGGGGATGAGCAGTTCTTC. Translating gives CATSRRSQGDEQFF.

This clonotype was counted many times. The CDR3 DNA reads TGCAGTGCTACGGGCGGCTACAATGAGCAGTTCTTC. Translation: CSATGGYNEQFF. This chain uses TRBV20-1 with TRBJ2-1; no clear D gene. CDR3 size: 12 residues. In germline, CDR1 is DFQATT, CDR2 SNEGSKA (reference sequence). The V and J ends lost 4 bases and 3 bases respectively, with 7 bases between them.

This clonotype turned up a few times. V gene TRBV10-3 combines with J gene TRBJ1-5, with D uncertain. The CDR3 covers 14 residues. The V end lost 8 bases, the J end lost 0 bases, and 11 bases lay between the germline ends. Germline loops: CDR1 ENHRY, CDR2 SYGVKD. The CDR3 reads CAIAQTDSNQPQHF. CDR3 DNA: TGTGCCATCGCACAGACTGATAGCAATCAGCCCCAGCATTTT.

This clonotype has a count of ten or more. This chain links TRBV10-3 with TRBJ1-2; D is unclear. Between the trimmed V and J ends, which lost 8 bases and 7 bases, there was a span of 20 bases. This CDR3 region has 14 residues. The germline gives CDR1 ENHRY, CDR2 SYGVKD. The CDR3 coding sequence is TGTGCCATCTTTCCCTCACCTTTAACGGGTGGCTACACCTTC. Its protein product is CAIFPSPLTGGYTF.

This clonotype was counted ten times or more. The chain couples TRBV28 to TRBJ1-4, with D hard to call. V was clipped by 3 bases and J by 10 bases, with 15 bases between them. In germline, CDR1 is MDHEN, CDR2 SYDVKM. This CDR3 is built from 14 residues. The CDR3 DNA reads as TGTGCCAGCAGTTTTGCCGGGGTTTTGGTAAAACTGTTTTTT. It is translated as CASSFAGVLVKLFF.

This clonotype was counted ten times or more. The chain recombines TRBV12-3 or TRBV12-4 with TRBJ2-5; 10 bases match TRBD1. The V and J ends lost 3 bases and 5 bases, in that order; junction bases with no gene match: 9. The CDR3 runs 16 residues. CDR3: CASSLAPGQGRETQYF. In DNA form, the CDR3 reads TGTGCCAGCAGTTTGGCCCCGGGACAGGGGAGGGAGACCCAGTACTTC.

This clonotype appeared many times. This chain connects TRBV4-2 to TRBJ2-1; no clear D gene. Germline values: CDR1 LGHNA, CDR2 YNFKEQ. V lost 4 bases and J lost 8, with 18 bases in between. The CDR3 sequence is 15 residues long. The CDR3 loop is CASSLYWTLRDEQFF. The CDR3 DNA reads as TGTGCCAGCAGCCTTTACTGGACCCTTAGGGATGAGCAGTTCTTC.

This clonotype was observed at least ten times. The chain uses TRBV15 and TRBJ1-2; D not certain. Trimming removed 4 bases at V and 5 bases at J, with 5 bases between. The CDR3 contains 11 residues. From germline, CDR1 is LNHNV and CDR2 YYDKDF (reference sequence). CDR3 region: CATSTDYGYTF. The CDR3 DNA is TGTGCCACCAGCACTGATTATGGCTACACCTTC. Looking up the rest from reference TRBV15 and TRBJ1-2 gives the full variable domain: DAMVIQNPRYQVTQFGKPVTLSCSQTLNHNVMYWYQQKSSQAPKLLFHYYDKDFNNEADTPDNFQSRRPNTSFCFLDIRSPGLGDTAMYLCATSTDYGYTFGSGTRLTVV.

The rearrangement joins TRBV18 to TRBJ1-4, with D possibly matching TRBD1 (5 bases). The CDR3 runs 16 residues. Germline values: CDR1 KGHSH, CDR2 LQKENI. V was cut by 0 bases and J by 5 bases, with 13 bases left in between. The CDR3 region has the DNA TGTGCCAGCTCACCACCGATGAGACAGTTGAATGAAAAACTGTTTTTT. Translation: CASSPPMRQLNEKLFF.

This clonotype was detected ten times or more. J is TRBJ2-1 and V is TRBV7-2, with D possibly TRBD2 on 5 matching bases. V was cut by 5 bases and J by 15 bases, with 14 bases left in between. Germline V gives CDR1 SGHTA, CDR2 FQGNSA. There are 11 residues in the CDR3. In DNA, the CDR3 is TGTGCCAGCAGCCTCTTTGACTACCGGTTCTTC. Protein sequence: CASSLFDYRFF.

This clonotype was observed many times. This chain links TRBV7-6 with TRBJ2-5; 13 bases agree with TRBD2. This CDR3 spans 14 amino acids. CDR1 is SGHVS, CDR2 FNYEAQ, per germline. V gave up 7 bases and J gave up 2 bases; unmatched junction bases: 1. The CDR3, as DNA: TGTGCCAGCAAACTAGCGGGGGGGCAAGAGACCCAGTACTTC. This translates into CASKLAGGQETQYF.